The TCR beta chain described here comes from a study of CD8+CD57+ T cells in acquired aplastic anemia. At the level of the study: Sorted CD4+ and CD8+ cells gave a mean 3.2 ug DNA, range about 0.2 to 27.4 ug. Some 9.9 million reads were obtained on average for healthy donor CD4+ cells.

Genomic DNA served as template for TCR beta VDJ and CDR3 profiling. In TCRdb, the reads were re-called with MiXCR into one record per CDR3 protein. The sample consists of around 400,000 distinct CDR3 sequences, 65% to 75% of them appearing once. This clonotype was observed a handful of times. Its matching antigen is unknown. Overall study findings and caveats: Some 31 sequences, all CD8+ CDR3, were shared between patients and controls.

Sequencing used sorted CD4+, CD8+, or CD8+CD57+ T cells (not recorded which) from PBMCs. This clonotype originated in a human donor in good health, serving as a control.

This CDR3 reads CALGTGGGGPQHF. In DNA form, the CDR3 reads TGTGCCCTCGGGACAGGGGGGGGTGGGCCCCAGCATTTT. The V gene is TRBV30, the J gene TRBJ1-5; TRBD1 aligns across 11 bases. Germline CDR1 reads GTSNPN; CDR2 reads SVGIG (reference sequence). CDR3 length: 13 residues. J gave up 9 bases and V 8 bases, and 9 bases lay outside the gene matches.